The present T cell receptor (beta chain) was sequenced within a study of blood T cell repertoires in COVID-19. Study-level information: The origin of the acute and convalescent COVID-19 samples was the United States, Italy and Spain. The cDNA or gDNA used as material had been derived from T cells, B-cell-depleted T cells, or PBMCs.

The protocol was immunoSEQ multiplex PCR, while the TCRdb copy is restricted to in-frame clones and leaves out a portion. There are about 80,000 clones in the sample; around 76% occur only once, and around a sixth lies in the top ten. Trimming cost V 7 bases and J 3 bases; bases outside gene matches: 3. CDR3 length: 14 amino acids. Germline lookup yields CDR1 LNHDA and CDR2 SQIVND (reference sequence). The sequencing sample was made of peripheral blood. This clonotype originated in a man aged 65 to 79 with active or convalescent COVID-19. This chain connects TRBV19 to TRBJ2-3, with TRBD2 matching 11 bases. Here the CDR3 DNA reads TGTGCCAGTAATAGCGGGGGGGGTACAGATACGCAGTATTTT. This gives the protein CASNSGGGTDTQYF.